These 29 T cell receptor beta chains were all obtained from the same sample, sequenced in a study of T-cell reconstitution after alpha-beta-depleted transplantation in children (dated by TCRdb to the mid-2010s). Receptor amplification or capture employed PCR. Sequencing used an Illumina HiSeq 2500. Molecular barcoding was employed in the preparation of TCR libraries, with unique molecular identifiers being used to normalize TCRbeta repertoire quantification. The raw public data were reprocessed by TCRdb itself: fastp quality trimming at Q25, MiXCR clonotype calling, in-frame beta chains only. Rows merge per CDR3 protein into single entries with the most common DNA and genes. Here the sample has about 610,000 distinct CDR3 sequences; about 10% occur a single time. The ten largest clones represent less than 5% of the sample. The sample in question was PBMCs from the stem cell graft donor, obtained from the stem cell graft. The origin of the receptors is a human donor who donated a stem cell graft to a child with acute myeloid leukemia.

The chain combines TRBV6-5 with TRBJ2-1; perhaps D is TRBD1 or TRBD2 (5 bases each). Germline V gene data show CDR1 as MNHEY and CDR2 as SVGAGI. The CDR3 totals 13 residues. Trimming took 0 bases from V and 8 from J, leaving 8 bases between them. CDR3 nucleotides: TGTGCCAGCAGTTACTCGAGGGGAGATGAGCAGTTCTTC. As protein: CASSYSRGDEQFF.

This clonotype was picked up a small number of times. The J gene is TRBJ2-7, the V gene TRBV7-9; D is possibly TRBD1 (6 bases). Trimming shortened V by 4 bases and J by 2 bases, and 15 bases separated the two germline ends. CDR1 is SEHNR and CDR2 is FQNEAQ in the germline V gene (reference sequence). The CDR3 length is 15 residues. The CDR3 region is CASSSRDMGTYEQYF. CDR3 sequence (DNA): TGTGCCAGCAGCTCCCGGGACATGGGAACCTACGAGCAGTACTTC. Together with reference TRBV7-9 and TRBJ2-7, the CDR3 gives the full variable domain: DTGVSQNPRHKITKRGQNVTFRCDPISEHNRLYWYRQTLGQGPEFLTYFQNEAQLEKSRLLSDRFSAERPKGSFSTLEIQRTEQGDSAMYLCASSSRDMGTYEQYFGPGTRLTVT.

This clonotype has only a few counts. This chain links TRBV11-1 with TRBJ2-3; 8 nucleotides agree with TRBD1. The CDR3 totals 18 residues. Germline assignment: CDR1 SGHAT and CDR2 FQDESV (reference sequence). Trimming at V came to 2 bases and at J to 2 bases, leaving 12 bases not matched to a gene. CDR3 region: CASSLLLSSGQVTDTQYF. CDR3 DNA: TGTGCCAGCAGCTTACTTCTTTCATCGGGACAGGTCACAGATACGCAGTATTTT. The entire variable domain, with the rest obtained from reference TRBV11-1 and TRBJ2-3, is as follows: EAEVAQSPRYKITEKSQAVAFWCDPISGHATLYWYRQILGQGPELLVQFQDESVVDDSQLPKDRFSAERLKGVDSTLKIQPAELGDSAMYLCASSLLLSSGQVTDTQYFGPGTRLTVL.

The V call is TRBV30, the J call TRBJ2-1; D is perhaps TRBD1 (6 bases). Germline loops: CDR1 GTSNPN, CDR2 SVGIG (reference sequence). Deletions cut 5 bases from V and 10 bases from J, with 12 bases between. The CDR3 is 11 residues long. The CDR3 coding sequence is TGTGCCTGGTCCTTTGGGGGCGAGCAGTTCTTC. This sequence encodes CAWSFGGEQFF.

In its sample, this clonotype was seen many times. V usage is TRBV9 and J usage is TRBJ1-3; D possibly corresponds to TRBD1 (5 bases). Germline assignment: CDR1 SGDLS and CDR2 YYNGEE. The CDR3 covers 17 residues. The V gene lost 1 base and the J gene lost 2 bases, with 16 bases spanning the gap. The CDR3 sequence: CASSVRGREGPGNTIYF. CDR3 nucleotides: TGTGCCAGCAGCGTACGGGGACGCGAAGGGCCTGGAAACACCATATATTTT. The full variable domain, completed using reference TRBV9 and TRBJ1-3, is DSGVTQTPKHLITATGQRVTLRCSPRSGDLSVYWYQQSLDQGLQFLIQYYNGEERAKGNILERFSAQQFPDLHSELNLSSLELGDSALYFCASSVRGREGPGNTIYFGEGSWLTVV.

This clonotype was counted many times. CDR3 in DNA: TGTGCCAGCAGTCCGAGAGGGGCTGGGGCCAACGTCCTGACTTTC. Protein sequence: CASSPRGAGANVLTF. This chain connects TRBV3-1 to TRBJ2-6; the D call may be TRBD1 or TRBD2 (5 bases each). The CDR3 covers 15 residues. Germline values: CDR1 LGHDT, CDR2 YNNKEL (reference sequence). Between the trimmed V and J ends, which lost 6 bases and 2 bases, there was a span of 11 bases.

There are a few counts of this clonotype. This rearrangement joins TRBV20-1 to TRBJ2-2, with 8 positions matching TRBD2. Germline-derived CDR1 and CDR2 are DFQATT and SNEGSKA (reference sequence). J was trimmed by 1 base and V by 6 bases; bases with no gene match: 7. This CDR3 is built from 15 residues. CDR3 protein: CSAINSGMNTGELFF. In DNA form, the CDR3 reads TGCAGTGCCATAAATAGCGGGATGAACACCGGGGAGCTGTTTTTT.

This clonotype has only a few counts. The CDR3 is CASSAALREGQNEQFF. The CDR3 DNA follows: TGTGCCAGCAGCGCCGCTTTGAGGGAGGGCCAAAATGAGCAGTTCTTC. V gene TRBV9 combines with J gene TRBJ2-1; 7 nucleotides align to TRBD2. The length of the CDR3 is 16 residues. Germline V CDR1 and CDR2: SGDLS, YYNGEE. The V segment lost 3 bases and the J segment 7 bases; nucleotides outside the gene matches: 13.

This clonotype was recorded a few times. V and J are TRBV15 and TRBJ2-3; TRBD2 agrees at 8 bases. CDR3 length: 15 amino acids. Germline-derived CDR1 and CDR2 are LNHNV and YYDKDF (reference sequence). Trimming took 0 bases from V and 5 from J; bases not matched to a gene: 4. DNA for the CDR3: TGTGCCACCAGCAGAGATTGGCTAGCGGGAGATACGCAGTATTTT. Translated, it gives CATSRDWLAGDTQYF.

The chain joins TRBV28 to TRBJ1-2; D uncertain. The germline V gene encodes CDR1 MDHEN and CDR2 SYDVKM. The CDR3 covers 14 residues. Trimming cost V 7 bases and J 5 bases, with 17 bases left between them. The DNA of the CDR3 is TGTGCCAGCACCGTACTGGGTCACGAGTATGGCTACACCTTC. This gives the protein CASTVLGHEYGYTF.

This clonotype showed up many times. CDR3 sequence (DNA): TGTGCCAGCAGCTCGGGACTGAAGGGCCCCACAGATACGCAGTATTTT. Amino acids: CASSSGLKGPTDTQYF. The gene calls are TRBV7-2 and TRBJ2-3, with D possibly matching TRBD2 (6 bases). V gave up 4 bases and J gave up 2 bases, with 16 bases separating them. The germline CDR1 and CDR2 sequences are SGHTA and FQGNSA. The CDR3 spans 16 residues.

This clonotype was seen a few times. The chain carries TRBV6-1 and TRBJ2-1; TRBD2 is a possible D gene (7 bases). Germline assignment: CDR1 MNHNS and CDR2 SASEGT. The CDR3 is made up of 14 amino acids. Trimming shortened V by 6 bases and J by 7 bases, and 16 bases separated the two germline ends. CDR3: CASRGAGARNEQFF. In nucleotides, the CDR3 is TGTGCCAGCAGGGGGGCGGGAGCTAGGAATGAGCAGTTCTTC.

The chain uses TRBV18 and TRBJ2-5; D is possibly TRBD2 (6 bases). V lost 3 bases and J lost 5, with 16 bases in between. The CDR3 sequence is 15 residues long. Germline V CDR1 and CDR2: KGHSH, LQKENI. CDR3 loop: CASSPSGGTSETQYF. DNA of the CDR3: TGTGCCAGCTCACCCTCTGGCGGGACTTCGGAGACCCAGTACTTC.

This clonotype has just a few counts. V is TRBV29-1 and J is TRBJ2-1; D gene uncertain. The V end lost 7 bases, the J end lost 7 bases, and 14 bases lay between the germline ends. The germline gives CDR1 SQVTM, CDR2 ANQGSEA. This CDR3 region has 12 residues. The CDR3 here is CSALDPPNEQFF. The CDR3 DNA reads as TGCAGCGCCCTGGACCCCCCGAATGAGCAGTTCTTC.

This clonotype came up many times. CDR3 residues: CARPIGGYEQYF. The CDR3, as DNA: TGTGCCCGTCCCATCGGAGGCTACGAGCAGTACTTC. J is TRBJ2-7 and V is TRBV6-5, with D maybe TRBD2 (5 bases). CDR1 is MNHEY, CDR2 SVGAGI, per germline. V lost 11 bases and J 3 bases, leaving 14 bases between the germline ends. The CDR3 extends over 12 amino acids.

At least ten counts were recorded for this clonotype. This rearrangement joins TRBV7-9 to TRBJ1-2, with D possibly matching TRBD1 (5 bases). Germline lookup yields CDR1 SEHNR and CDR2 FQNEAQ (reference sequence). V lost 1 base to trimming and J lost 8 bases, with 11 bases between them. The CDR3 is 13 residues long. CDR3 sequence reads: CASSLERWDGYTF. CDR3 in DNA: TGTGCCAGCAGCTTAGAGCGCTGGGACGGCTACACCTTC.

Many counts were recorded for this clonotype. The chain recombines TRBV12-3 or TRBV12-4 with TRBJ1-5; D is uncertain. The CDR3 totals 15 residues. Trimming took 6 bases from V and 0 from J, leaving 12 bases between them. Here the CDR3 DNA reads TGTGCCAGCAGAACCAGTGGGATTAGCAATCAGCCCCAGCATTTT. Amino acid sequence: CASRTSGISNQPQHF.

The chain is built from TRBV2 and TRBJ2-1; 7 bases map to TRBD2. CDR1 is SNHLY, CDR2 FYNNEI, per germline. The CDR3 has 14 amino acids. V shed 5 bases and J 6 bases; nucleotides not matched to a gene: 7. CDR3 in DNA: TGTGCCAGCAGTAGTAGCGGGTTAGGCAATGAGCAGTTCTTC. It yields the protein CASSSSGLGNEQFF.

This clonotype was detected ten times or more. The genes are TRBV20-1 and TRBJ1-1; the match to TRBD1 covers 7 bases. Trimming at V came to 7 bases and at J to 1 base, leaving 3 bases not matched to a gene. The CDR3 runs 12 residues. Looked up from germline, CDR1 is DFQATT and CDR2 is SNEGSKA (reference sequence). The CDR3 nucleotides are TGCAGTGTTTGGACAGGGAACACTGAAGCTTTCTTT. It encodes CSVWTGNTEAFF.

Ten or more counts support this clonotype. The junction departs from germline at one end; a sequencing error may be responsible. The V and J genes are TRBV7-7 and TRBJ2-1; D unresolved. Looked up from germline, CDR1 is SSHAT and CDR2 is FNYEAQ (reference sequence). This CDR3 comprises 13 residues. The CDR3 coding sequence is TGTGCTAGCAGCTACCCCGAGAAGGTTGAGCAGTTCTTC. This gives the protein CASSYPEKVEQFF.

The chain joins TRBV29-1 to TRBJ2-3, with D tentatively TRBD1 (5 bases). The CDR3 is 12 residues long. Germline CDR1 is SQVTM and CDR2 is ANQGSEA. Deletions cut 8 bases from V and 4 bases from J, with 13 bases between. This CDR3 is CSSQGGADTQYF. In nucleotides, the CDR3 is TGCAGCTCCCAGGGCGGCGCAGATACGCAGTATTTT.

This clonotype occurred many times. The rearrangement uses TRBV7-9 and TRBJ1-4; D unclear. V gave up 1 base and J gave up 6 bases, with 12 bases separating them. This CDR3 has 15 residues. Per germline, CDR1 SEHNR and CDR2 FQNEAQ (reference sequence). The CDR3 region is CASSLEGSLHEKLFF. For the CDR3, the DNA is TGTGCCAGCAGCTTAGAGGGCAGCCTACATGAAAAACTGTTTTTT.

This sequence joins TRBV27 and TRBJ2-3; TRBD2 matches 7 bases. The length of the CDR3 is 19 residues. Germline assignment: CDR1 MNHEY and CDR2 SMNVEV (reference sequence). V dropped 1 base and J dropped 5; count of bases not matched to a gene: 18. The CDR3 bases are TGTGCCAGCAGTTTATATCGGGGAGGGCCGCGCCATACCTTAGATACGCAGTATTTT. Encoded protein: CASSLYRGGPRHTLDTQYF.

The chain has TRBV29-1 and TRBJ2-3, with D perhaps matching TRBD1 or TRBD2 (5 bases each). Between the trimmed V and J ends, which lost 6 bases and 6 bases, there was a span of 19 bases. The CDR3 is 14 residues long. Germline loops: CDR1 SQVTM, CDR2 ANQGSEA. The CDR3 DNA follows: TGCAGCGTCTTTGGGACCAGAAAAGGGGATACGCAGTATTTT. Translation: CSVFGTRKGDTQYF.

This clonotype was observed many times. CDR3 DNA: TGCGCCAGCAGCTTGGAAGGGCGGAGCGACGGTGGAGATACGCAGTATTTT. Translating gives CASSLEGRSDGGDTQYF. The rearrangement links TRBV5-1 to TRBJ2-3, with no clear D. The CDR3 has 17 residues. CDR1 is SGHRS, CDR2 YFSETQ, per germline. The V gene lost 0 bases and the J gene lost 5 bases, with 19 bases spanning the gap.

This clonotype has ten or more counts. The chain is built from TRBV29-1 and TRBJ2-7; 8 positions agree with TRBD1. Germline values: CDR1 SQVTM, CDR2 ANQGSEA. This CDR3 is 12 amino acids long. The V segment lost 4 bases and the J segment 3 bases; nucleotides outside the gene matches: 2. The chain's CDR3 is CSVGTGFYEQYF. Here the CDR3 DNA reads TGCAGCGTTGGGACAGGGTTCTACGAGCAGTACTTC.

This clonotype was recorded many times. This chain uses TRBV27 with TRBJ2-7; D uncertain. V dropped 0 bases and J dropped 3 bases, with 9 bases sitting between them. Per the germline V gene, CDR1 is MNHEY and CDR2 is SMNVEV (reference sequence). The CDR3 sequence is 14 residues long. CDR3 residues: CASSLSAPGYEQYF. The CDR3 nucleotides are TGTGCCAGCAGTTTATCGGCCCCGGGCTACGAGCAGTACTTC.

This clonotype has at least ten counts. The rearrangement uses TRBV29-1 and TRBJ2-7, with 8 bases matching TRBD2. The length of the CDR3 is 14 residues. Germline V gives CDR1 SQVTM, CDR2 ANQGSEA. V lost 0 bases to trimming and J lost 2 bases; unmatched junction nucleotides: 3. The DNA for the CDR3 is TGCAGCGTTGAAGATCGGGGGGGCACCTACGAGCAGTACTTC. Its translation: CSVEDRGGTYEQYF.

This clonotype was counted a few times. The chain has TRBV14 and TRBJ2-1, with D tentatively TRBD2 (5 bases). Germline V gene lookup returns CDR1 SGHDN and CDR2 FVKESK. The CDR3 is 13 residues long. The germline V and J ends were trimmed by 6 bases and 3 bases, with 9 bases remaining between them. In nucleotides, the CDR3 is TGTGCCAGCAGACGGACTCTCTACAATGAGCAGTTCTTC. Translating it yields CASRRTLYNEQFF.